This entry lists 28 T cell receptor beta chains sequenced from one sample in a study of T-cell reconstitution after alpha-beta-depleted transplantation in children. TCRbeta library construction was performed incorporating unique molecular identifiers. TCRdb fed the PCR reads into MiXCR, producing one record per CDR3 protein. In the table there are roughly 590,000 distinct CDR3 sequences, approximately 15% of which are singletons. The specimen comprised PBMCs from the stem cell graft donor, sampled from the stem cell graft. The receptors here all came from a human donor who donated a stem cell graft to a child with acute myeloid leukemia.

This clonotype was counted ten times or more. The V gene is TRBV13, the J gene TRBJ2-7; 12 bases match TRBD2. CDR1 PRHDT and CDR2 FYEKMQ come from the germline V gene (reference sequence). CDR3 size: 17 residues. V lost 2 bases and J lost 4; bases outside the gene matches: 9. This chain's CDR3 is CASSLSPSGGAVYEQYF. CDR3 sequence (DNA): TGTGCCAGCAGCTTAAGCCCTAGCGGGGGGGCCGTATACGAGCAGTACTTC.

This clonotype was observed at least ten times. J is TRBJ2-7 and V is TRBV5-1; no clear D gene. There are 16 residues in the CDR3. Trimming removed 3 bases from V and 3 bases from J, with 19 bases in between. From germline, CDR1 is SGHRS and CDR2 YFSETQ. The CDR3 coding sequence is TGCGCCAGCAGCTGGAATGTGGGATCCCAGATCTACGAGCAGTACTTC. Protein product: CASSWNVGSQIYEQYF.

This clonotype was seen a handful of times. The rearrangement uses TRBV20-1 and TRBJ1-5; possible D gene TRBD1, 5 bases. This CDR3 comprises 17 residues. V dropped 6 bases and J dropped 0 bases, with 21 bases sitting between them. Looked up from germline, CDR1 is DFQATT and CDR2 is SNEGSKA (reference sequence). CDR3 nucleotides: TGCAGTGCCGCTCAGCGGGGCGCCCAATATAGCAATCAGCCCCAGCATTTT. This codes for CSAAQRGAQYSNQPQHF.

As regards this clonotype: A clone one base away is much larger, so this may be a read error. The V and J genes are TRBV20-1 and TRBJ1-5; D is possibly TRBD1 (5 bases). The germline V and J ends were trimmed by 3 bases and 3 bases, with 18 bases remaining between them. The V gene's germline CDR1 is DFQATT and CDR2 SNEGSKA (reference sequence). The CDR3 loop spans 16 amino acids. The CDR3 DNA sequence: TGCAGTGCTAGTACAGGCGTCAGGTATAACAATCAGCCCCAGCATTTT. Encoded protein: CSASTGVRYNNQPQHF.

As to this clonotype: A much larger clone is a single base away; this may be a read error. The V and J genes are TRBV6-6 and TRBJ2-2, with D unclear. This CDR3 has 13 amino acids. The germline V and J ends were trimmed by 6 bases and 4 bases, with 9 bases remaining between them. Germline loops: CDR1 MNHNY, CDR2 SVGAGI (reference sequence). CDR3 sequence reads: CASSHTITGELFF. The CDR3 nucleotides read TGTGCCAGCAGCCATACTATCACCGGGGAGCTGTTTTTT.

The rearrangement links TRBV5-1 to TRBJ2-1; 7 bases line up with TRBD1. CDR1 and CDR2 (germline): SGHRS, YFSETQ. V was clipped by 5 bases and J by 8 bases; unmatched bases: 7. CDR3 length: 13 amino acids. The CDR3 here is CASRYDRVDEQFF. CDR3 bases: TGCGCCAGCAGATACGACAGGGTCGATGAGCAGTTCTTC.

This clonotype came up many times. The V gene is TRBV5-5, the J gene TRBJ1-5; D call uncertain. CDR3 length: 17 residues. Germline V gives CDR1 SGHKS, CDR2 YYEKEE (reference sequence). V was cut by 1 base and J by 1 base, with 15 bases left in between. CDR3 in amino acids: CASSLSSVVGSNQPQHF. The CDR3 DNA sequence: TGTGCCAGCAGCTTGAGTTCAGTCGTAGGAAGCAATCAGCCCCAGCATTTT.

This clonotype was seen at least ten times. The chain recombines TRBV7-9 with TRBJ2-1, with 9 bases identical to TRBD1. V shed 7 bases and J 7 bases; nucleotides not matched to a gene: 11. The CDR3 has 15 residues. Per the germline V gene, CDR1 is SEHNR and CDR2 is FQNEAQ (reference sequence). The CDR3 nucleotides read TGTGCCAGCATCCAATTCGGGACAGGGAGGAATGAGCAGTTCTTC. This codes for CASIQFGTGRNEQFF. The variable domain in full, with the rest retrieved from reference TRBV7-9 and TRBJ2-1, is DTGVSQNPRHKITKRGQNVTFRCDPISEHNRLYWYRQTLGQGPEFLTYFQNEAQLEKSRLLSDRFSAERPKGSFSTLEIQRTEQGDSAMYLCASIQFGTGRNEQFFGPGTRLTVL.

CDR3 region: CASSFSGGGPYEQYF. In DNA form, the CDR3 reads TGTGCCAGCAGTTTCAGTGGTGGGGGGCCCTACGAGCAGTACTTC. The chain has TRBV27 and TRBJ2-7; D tentatively fits TRBD1 or TRBD2 (6 bases each). CDR3 size: 15 residues. Germline CDR1 is MNHEY and CDR2 is SMNVEV (reference sequence). V was cut by 3 bases and J by 2 bases, with 14 bases left in between.

On this clonotype itself: Possible read error: a much larger clone is one base away. The rearrangement joins TRBV20-1 to TRBJ1-1, with D hard to call. Germline V lookup: CDR1 DFQATT, CDR2 SNEGSKA (reference sequence). This CDR3 is built from 15 residues. CDR3 region: CSASSDRSMNTDAFF. CDR3 in DNA: TGCAGTGCTAGTTCGGACCGCTCCATGAACACTGACGCTTTCTTT.

This clonotype was counted ten times or more. This chain uses TRBV5-6 with TRBJ2-7; weak D call: TRBD1 (5 bases). V was trimmed by 4 bases and J by 2 bases, leaving 13 bases between them. Looked up from germline, CDR1 is SGHDT and CDR2 is YYEEEE. The CDR3 covers 14 residues. The DNA for the CDR3 is TGTGCCAGCAGCCACGGGTCAGGGCCCTACGAGCAGTACTTC. Its protein is CASSHGSGPYEQYF.

In this sample, this clonotype turned up a few times. The V call is TRBV4-3, the J call TRBJ1-5; TRBD1 matches 8 bases. Germline CDR1 reads LGHNA; CDR2 reads YSLEER. This CDR3 contains 16 residues. The V gene end was trimmed by 0 bases and the J gene end by 7 bases; junction bases not matched to a gene: 8. The CDR3 region is CASSQDYRGFKQPQHF. The CDR3 DNA reads as TGCGCCAGCAGCCAAGACTACAGGGGGTTTAAGCAGCCCCAGCATTTT.

This clonotype was observed many times. The rearrangement uses TRBV15 and TRBJ1-4, with D unclear. The CDR3 runs to 14 residues. Per germline, CDR1 LNHNV and CDR2 YYDKDF (reference sequence). V shed 5 bases and J shed 0 bases, with 7 bases lying between them. This CDR3 reads CATSSRATNEKLFF. CDR3 bases: TGTGCCACCAGCTCACGAGCAACTAATGAAAAACTGTTTTTT.

This clonotype was counted at least ten times. One junction end does not reproduce the germline sequence, and a read error may be involved. J is TRBJ1-2 and V is TRBV6-2 or TRBV6-3; 10 positions match TRBD1. This CDR3 is built from 17 residues. The germline CDR1 and CDR2 sequences are MNHEY and SVGEGT. DNA of the CDR3: TGTGCCAGCAGCTACTCACCTGACAGGGGGCGAAGGTATGGCTACACCTTC. It encodes CASSYSPDRGRRYGYTF.

The chain employs TRBV12-3 or TRBV12-4 and TRBJ2-1; 11 bases fit TRBD2. CDR3 size: 16 residues. With V trimmed by 0 bases and J by 6 bases, 4 bases remained unmatched. CDR3 bases: TGTGCCAGCAGTTTAGCGCGGCTAGCGGGGGGCAATGAGCAGTTCTTC. Protein product: CASSLARLAGGNEQFF.

The V call is TRBV5-1, the J call TRBJ2-7; D possibly corresponds to TRBD1 (5 bases). V gave up 8 bases and J gave up 5 bases, with 11 bases separating them. The CDR3 runs 11 residues. The germline gives CDR1 SGHRS, CDR2 YFSETQ. The CDR3 coding sequence is TGCGCCAGTACCCTAGGGGACGAGCAGTACTTC. It encodes CASTLGDEQYF.

This clonotype was seen only a few times. The V gene is TRBV5-1, the J gene TRBJ2-7, with no clear D. From germline, CDR1 is SGHRS and CDR2 YFSETQ. The CDR3 has 13 amino acids. Between the trimmed V and J ends, which lost 4 bases and 7 bases, there was a span of 15 bases. CDR3 coding DNA: TGCGCCAGCAGCCCGGAAGGGATCACGGAGCAGTACTTC. Translating it yields CASSPEGITEQYF. Variable domain in full (rest from reference TRBV5-1 and TRBJ2-7): KAGVTQTPRYLIKTRGQQVTLSCSPISGHRSVSWYQQTPGQGLQFLFEYFSETQRNKGNFPGRFSGRQFSNSRSEMNVSTLELGDSALYLCASSPEGITEQYFGPGTRLTVT.

This clonotype was seen at least ten times. The rearrangement uses TRBV12-3 or TRBV12-4 and TRBJ1-2; TRBD1 aligns across 10 bases. The trim removed 5 bases at V and 7 bases at J, leaving 7 bases unmatched. The CDR3 runs to 14 residues. The CDR3 loop reads CASSEGDRGFGYTF. The CDR3 DNA follows: TGTGCCAGCAGTGAGGGGGACAGGGGATTTGGCTACACCTTC.

The V call is TRBV7-2, the J call TRBJ1-5, with a tentative D call TRBD1 (6 bases). The CDR3 is 15 amino acids. The ends were cut back, 3 bases at V and 2 bases at J, with 11 bases in the middle. Looked up from germline, CDR1 is SGHTA and CDR2 is FQGNSA. CDR3 residues: CASSFSDSGNQPQHF. In nucleotides, the CDR3 is TGTGCCAGCAGCTTTTCGGACAGCGGCAATCAGCCCCAGCATTTT.

Ten or more counts support this clonotype. The V gene is TRBV29-1, the J gene TRBJ1-1; TRBD1 agrees at 7 bases. The CDR3 covers 14 residues. The germline V gene has CDR1 SQVTM and CDR2 ANQGSEA. V was clipped by 4 bases and J by 0 bases; unmatched bases: 5. The CDR3 DNA follows: TGCAGCGTTGCCGGGACAGCCTTGAACACTGAAGCTTTCTTT. It yields the protein CSVAGTALNTEAFF.

V and J are TRBV3-1 and TRBJ2-7; D perhaps matches TRBD1 (5 bases). Germline-derived CDR1 and CDR2 are LGHDT and YNNKEL (reference sequence). This CDR3 contains 14 residues. Trimming pared 4 bases from V and 2 bases from J, leaving 12 bases between. CDR3 sequence: CASSPIDRPYEQYV. The CDR3 DNA reads TGTGCCAGCAGCCCGATCGACAGACCCTACGAGCAGTACGTC.

This clonotype was seen ten or more times. The chain has TRBV20-1 and TRBJ1-1; weak D call: TRBD1 (5 bases). The ends were cut back, 1 base at V and 7 bases at J, with 10 bases in the middle. Germline values: CDR1 DFQATT, CDR2 SNEGSKA (reference sequence). This CDR3 contains 12 residues. The CDR3 nucleotides are TGCAGTGCTAGAGGGGGCCGCTATGAAGCTTTCTTT. This codes for CSARGGRYEAFF.

CDR3 amino acids: CASSHPAGGSYEQYV. Here the CDR3 DNA reads TGTGCCAGCAGCCATCCGGCAGGGGGATCGTACGAGCAGTACGTC. This chain connects TRBV14 to TRBJ2-7; TRBD1 matches at 7 bases. The CDR3 is 15 residues long. Germline trimming cut 3 bases from V and 4 bases from J; bases unmatched to any gene: 9. Germline V gene sequence: CDR1 SGHDN, CDR2 FVKESK.

This sequence joins TRBV7-2 and TRBJ2-1; TRBD2 is a possible D gene (6 bases). Germline-derived CDR1 and CDR2 are SGHTA and FQGNSA. This CDR3 is built from 14 residues. The ends were cut back, 5 bases at V and 6 bases at J, with 14 bases in the middle. The CDR3 region is CASSPKAGPNEQFF. The CDR3 DNA reads TGTGCCAGCAGCCCAAAGGCGGGGCCCAATGAGCAGTTCTTC. The variable domain in full, with the rest retrieved from reference TRBV7-2 and TRBJ2-1, is GAGVSQSPSNKVTEKGKDVELRCDPISGHTALYWYRQSLGQGLEFLIYFQGNSAPDKSGLPSDRFSAERTGGSVSTLTIQRTQQEDSAVYLCASSPKAGPNEQFFGPGTRLTVL.

J is TRBJ2-1 and V is TRBV24-1; TRBD1 matches at 8 bases. J was trimmed by 5 bases and V by 3 bases; bases with no gene match: 2. Germline V gene sequence: CDR1 KGHDR, CDR2 SFDVKD. The CDR3 is 14 amino acids. In DNA, the CDR3 is TGTGCCACCAGTGATGGGACAGGTAACAATGAGCAGTTCTTC. Its protein product is CATSDGTGNNEQFF.

This clonotype turned up a few times. The chain employs TRBV20-1 and TRBJ2-7; D might be TRBD2 (5 bases). V was shortened by 3 bases and J by 2 bases, with 8 bases between the two germline ends. The V gene's germline CDR1 is DFQATT and CDR2 SNEGSKA (reference sequence). The CDR3 consists of 12 residues. The CDR3 loop is CSASSGTYEQYF. Written as DNA, the CDR3 is TGCAGTGCTAGCTCCGGGACCTACGAGCAGTACTTC.

The genes are TRBV13 and TRBJ2-3; 7 bases align to TRBD1. The V gene's germline CDR1 is PRHDT and CDR2 FYEKMQ (reference sequence). This CDR3 region has 15 residues. Trimming cost V 5 bases and J 3 bases; bases outside gene matches: 8. The CDR3 is CASSTKQGITDTQYF. DNA for the CDR3: TGTGCCAGCAGCACTAAACAGGGGATAACAGATACGCAGTATTTT.

At least ten counts were recorded for this clonotype. The rearrangement joins TRBV20-1 to TRBJ2-3, with D possibly matching TRBD2 (6 bases). Trimming left V 2 bases short and J 0 bases short, with 15 bases between. The CDR3 length is 16 residues. The germline V gene encodes CDR1 DFQATT and CDR2 SNEGSKA (reference sequence). CDR3 DNA: TGCAGTGCTAGAAGGGGTAGCGGACTTAGCACAGATACGCAGTATTTT. Translation gives CSARRGSGLSTDTQYF.